The entry below gives a single TCR beta chain sequence along with its context. This clonotype was detected only a few times. Its antigen is still unknown. Per-base qualities were not stored, and no clone one base away is much larger. The sample belongs to a study of T-cell memory formation after mild COVID-19 (dated by TCRdb to 2020 to 2022). Regarding the complete study: Most TCR sequence clusters were specific to one of the two donors. Longitudinal TCRalpha and TCRbeta repertoire sequencing tracked T-cell clones expanding and contracting after mild COVID-19 in a couple of donors. The cohort was made up of two young adult volunteers, one female and one male, who were previously healthy. Beyond this particular receptor, the publication reports: Some responding clones were detected in pre-infection memory, which suggested that pre-existing cross-reactive memory T cells had joined the SARS-CoV-2 response. From day 15 to 85, contracting clones showed balanced CD4/CD8 phenotypes, whereas a second wave of clones that expanded from day 15 to 37 leaned towards CD4+. The study included only a couple of mild cases, and larger cohorts that include severe cases with pre-infection samples were judged to be necessary. Contracting CD4+ clones were found mainly in CM and EM memory subsets, while CD8+ clones were enriched in EMRA. Whether the second-wave clones peaking on day 37 were SARS-CoV-2 specific was not confirmed.

Sequencing was performed on an Illumina NovaSeq 6000. Using 5'RACE with constant-segment primers, TCRalpha and TCRbeta cDNA libraries were constructed, with sample barcodes and unique molecular identifiers added in the process. Trizol reagent was used to extract RNA from every sample. Library amplification was performed in two PCR steps, and a second sample barcode and Illumina TruSeq adapters were introduced in the second step. The libraries were sequenced on an Illumina NovaSeq using 2 x 150 bp paired-end reads. Per the authors' processing: Reads were demultiplexed and collapsed into UMI-guided consensus sequences with migec v1.2.7. Using mixcr v2.1.11, UMI consensuses were aligned to TRA and TRB V and J templates and then assembled into clonotypes. A clonotype was counted as expanded or contracted only when both edgeR and NoisET called the clonotype significant, with the noise models trained on biological replicates. For edgeR calls, a false discovery rate-adjusted p below 0.01 and a log2 fold-change threshold of 1 were applied. PCA with hierarchical clustering of max-normalized trajectories of the 1000 most abundant clonotypes was used as exploratory dynamics analysis. Each responding clone was given a CD4 or CD8 phenotype based on the CD4+ and CD8+ repertoires, which had been sequenced separately. TCRdb trimmed the raw reads at Q25, called clones with MiXCR and kept productive beta chains. Entries that share a CDR3 protein sequence are merged under the most common genes and DNA. TCRdb's processing, not the study's, gives the V and J calls here. The sample has under 650,000 distinct CDR3 sequences on record, more than 15% of them singletons. The ten top clones hold about 12% of the sample.

The V end gives up 1 base and the J end 8 bases, leaving 12 bases in the junction not matched to a gene. The germline V gene (reference sequence) specifies LGHDT as CDR1 and YNNKEL as CDR2. The CDR3 measures 16 amino acids from cysteine to phenylalanine. Kept here is only the CDR3 DNA, which spans 48 bases and is read in frame from base 1. Ficoll-Paque density gradient centrifugation was the method used to isolate PBMCs. This receptor chain uses TRBV3-1 and TRBJ2-3; TRBD2 lines up with 7 middle nucleotides. The sample was PBMCs or a T cell subset sorted from them (not recorded which). The TCR was taken from an adult woman who had mild COVID-19 (a few samples of this study predate the infection). The sample titles of this study are shuffled in the database, so cell type and time point are left out; the donor was told from shared clones. For the CDR3, the sequence is CASSQAASGVQGTQYF. Here is the DNA: TGTGCCAGCAGCCAAGCCGCTAGCGGCGTGCAGGGTACGCAGTATTTT.